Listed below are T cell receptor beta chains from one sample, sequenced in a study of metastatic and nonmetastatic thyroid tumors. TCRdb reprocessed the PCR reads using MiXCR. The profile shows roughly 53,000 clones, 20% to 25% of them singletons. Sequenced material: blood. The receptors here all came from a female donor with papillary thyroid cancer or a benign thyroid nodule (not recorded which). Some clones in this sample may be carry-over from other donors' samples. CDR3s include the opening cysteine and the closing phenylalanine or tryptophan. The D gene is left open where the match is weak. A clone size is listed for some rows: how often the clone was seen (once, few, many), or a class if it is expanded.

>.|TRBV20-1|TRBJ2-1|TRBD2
CSTSGSASYNEQFF
TGCAGTACTAGCGGGAGTGCCTCCTACAATGAGCAGTTCTTC
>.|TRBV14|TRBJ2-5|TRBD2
CASSRRGSAYQETQYF
TGTGCCAGCAGCCGTCGCGGGAGCGCATACCAAGAGACCCAGTACTTC
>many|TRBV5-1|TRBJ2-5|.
CASRGAGTSQETQYF
TGCGCCAGCAGGGGGGCGGGGACTTCACAAGAGACCCAGTACTTC
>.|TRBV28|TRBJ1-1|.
CASSGTSGNVVDTEAFF
TGTGCCAGCAGCGGAACCTCAGGGAATGTCGTTGACACTGAAGCTTTCTTT
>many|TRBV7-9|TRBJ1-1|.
CASSLGRGSEAFF
TGTGCCAGCAGCTTAGGACGGGGGAGTGAAGCTTTCTTT
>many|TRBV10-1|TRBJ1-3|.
CASSPGGNTIYF
TGCGCCAGCAGTCCAGGGGGAAACACCATATATTTT
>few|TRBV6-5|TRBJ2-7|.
CASSYAPWGPEQYF
TGTGCCAGCAGTTACGCTCCTTGGGGGCCCGAGCAGTACTTC
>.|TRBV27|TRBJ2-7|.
CASSLYPGSSYEQYF
TGTGCCAGCAGTTTATATCCGGGGTCTTCCTACGAGCAGTACTTC
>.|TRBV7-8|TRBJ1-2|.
CASSLAVLYGYTF
TGTGCCAGCAGCTTAGCAGTCCTCTATGGCTACACCTTC
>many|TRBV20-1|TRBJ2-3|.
CSVITPGDTQYF
TGCAGTGTCATCACCCCCGGAGATACGCAGTATTTT
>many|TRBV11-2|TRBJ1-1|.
CASSLGIGTEAFF
TGTGCCAGCAGCTTAGGGATAGGCACTGAAGCTTTCTTT
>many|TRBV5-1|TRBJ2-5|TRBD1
CASSGGQGQETQYF
TGCGCCAGCAGCGGGGGACAGGGCCAAGAGACCCAGTACTTC
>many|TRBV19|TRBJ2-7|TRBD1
CASSTPRTGGYEQYF
TGTGCCAGTAGTACCCCCAGGACAGGGGGCTACGAGCAGTACTTC
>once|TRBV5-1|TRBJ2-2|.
CASSLCAQGAAGELFF
TGCGCCAGCAGCTTGTGCGCACAGGGTGCGGCCGGGGAGCTGTTTTTT
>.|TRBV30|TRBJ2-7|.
CAWSGCGTRDEQYF
TGTGCCTGGAGTGGTTGCGGGACAAGAGACGAGCAGTACTTC
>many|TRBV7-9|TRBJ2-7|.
CASTIYRPGLVGEQYF
TGTGCCAGCACCATTTACCGCCCCGGACTCGTTGGAGAGCAGTACTTC
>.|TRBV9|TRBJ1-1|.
CASSVRGNTEAFF
TGTGCCAGCAGCGTAAGGGGGAACACAGAAGCTTTCTTT
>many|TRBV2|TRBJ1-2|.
CASSEEYGYTF
TGTGCCAGCAGCGAAGAGTATGGCTACACCTTC
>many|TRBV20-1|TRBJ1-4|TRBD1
CSAREDRGDEKLFF
TGCAGTGCTAGAGAAGACAGGGGAGATGAAAAACTGTTTTTT
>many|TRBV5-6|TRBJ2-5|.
CASSLDGEETQYF
TGTGCCAGCAGCTTGGACGGCGAAGAGACCCAGTACTTC
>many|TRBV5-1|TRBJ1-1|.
CASSLKPQNTEAFF
TGCGCCAGCAGCTTAAAACCACAGAACACTGAAGCTTTCTTT
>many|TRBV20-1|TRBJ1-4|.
CSADFDEKLFF
TGCAGTGCCGATTTTGATGAAAAACTGTTTTTT
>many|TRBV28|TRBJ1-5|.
CASSSTRQYNQPQHF
TGTGCCAGCAGTTCTACCCGACAGTACAATCAGCCCCAGCATTTT
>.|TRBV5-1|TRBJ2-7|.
CASSLGTWCYEQYF
TGCGCCAGCAGCTTGGGTACATGGTGCTACGAGCAGTACTTC
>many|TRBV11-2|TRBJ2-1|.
CASSSSRGNEQFF
TGTGCCAGCAGCTCGAGCCGGGGCAATGAGCAGTTCTTC
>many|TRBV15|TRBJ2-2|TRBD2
CATSLIAGEELFF
TGTGCCACCAGCTTGATAGCGGGAGAGGAGCTGTTTTTT
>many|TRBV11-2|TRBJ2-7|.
CASSSNKQRGAGEQYF
TGTGCCAGCAGCTCCAACAAGCAGAGAGGCGCGGGGGAGCAGTACTTC
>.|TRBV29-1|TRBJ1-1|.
CSALDPQGPQNGEAFF
TGCAGCGCACTGGACCCCCAGGGCCCCCAGAACGGTGAAGCTTTCTTT
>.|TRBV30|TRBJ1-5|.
CGWSVEFNQPQHF
TGTGGCTGGAGTGTAGAGTTCAATCAGCCCCAGCATTTT
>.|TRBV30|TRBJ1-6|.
CAYETGGRCSPLHF
TGTGCCTACGAGACCGGGGGGCGCTGTTCACCCCTCCACTTT
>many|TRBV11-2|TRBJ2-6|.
CASSFFPPSGANVLTF
TGTGCCAGCAGCTTCTTCCCCCCCTCTGGGGCCAACGTCCTGACTTTC
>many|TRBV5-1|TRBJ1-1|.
CASSLVGVTEAFF
TGCGCCAGCAGCTTGGTGGGAGTCACTGAAGCTTTCTTT
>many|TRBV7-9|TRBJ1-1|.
CASRPTDRPNTEAFF
TGTGCCAGCAGGCCCACGGATCGGCCGAACACTGAAGCTTTCTTT
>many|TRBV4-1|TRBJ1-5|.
CASSQDHSNQPQHF
TGCGCCAGCAGCCAAGACCATAGCAATCAGCCCCAGCATTTT
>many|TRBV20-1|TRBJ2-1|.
CSARNDEFRYEQFF
TGCAGTGCTAGGAATGATGAGTTCAGGTATGAGCAGTTCTTC
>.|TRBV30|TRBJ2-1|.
CAWSVTRRGKFF
TGTGCCTGGAGTGTAACTAGAAGGGGAAAGTTCTTC
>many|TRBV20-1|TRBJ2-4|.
CSALGEGDIQYF
TGCAGTGCCCTCGGGGAGGGGGACATTCAGTACTTC
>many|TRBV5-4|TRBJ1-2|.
CASSFLADNYGYTF
TGTGCCAGCAGCTTCCTCGCAGATAACTATGGCTACACCTTC
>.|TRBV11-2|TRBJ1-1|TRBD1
CASRSGGGYTEAFF
TGTGCCAGCAGGTCAGGGGGAGGTTACACTGAAGCTTTCTTT
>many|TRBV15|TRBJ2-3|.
CATAQGGSTDTQYF
TGTGCCACTGCTCAGGGCGGGAGCACAGATACGCAGTATTTT
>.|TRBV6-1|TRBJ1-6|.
CASSQGRTPLQF
TGTGCCAGCAGTCAGGGGCGTACACCCCTGCAATTT
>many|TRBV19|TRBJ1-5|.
CASSPLLAREVYPQHF
TGTGCCAGTAGTCCCCTATTGGCTAGAGAGGTCTATCCCCAGCATTTT
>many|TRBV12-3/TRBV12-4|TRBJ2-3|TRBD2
CASSIGLAGTDTQYF
TGTGCCAGCAGTATCGGACTAGCAGGCACAGATACGCAGTATTTT
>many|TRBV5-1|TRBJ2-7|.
CASSGRGYEQYF
TGCGCCAGCAGTGGCAGGGGCTACGAGCAGTACTTC
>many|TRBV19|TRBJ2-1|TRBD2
CASRRGTSGGNEQFF
TGTGCCAGTAGAAGAGGGACTAGCGGGGGGAATGAGCAGTTCTTC
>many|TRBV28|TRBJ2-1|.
CASSLDSYEQFF
TGTGCCAGCAGTTTAGACAGCTATGAGCAGTTCTTC
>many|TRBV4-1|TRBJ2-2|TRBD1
CASSLTVQGTSTGELFF
TGCGCCAGCAGCCTGACAGTACAGGGGACGAGCACCGGGGAGCTGTTTTTT
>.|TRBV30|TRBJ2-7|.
CAWSVGGTTNEQYF
TGTGCCTGGAGTGTAGGGGGGACTACCAACGAGCAGTACTTC
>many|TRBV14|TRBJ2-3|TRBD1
CASRLQGGTDTQYF
TGTGCCAGCAGACTACAGGGGGGCACAGATACGCAGTATTTT
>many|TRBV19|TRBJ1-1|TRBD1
CASSGTARGEAFF
TGTGCCAGTAGTGGGACAGCCAGAGGGGAAGCTTTCTTT
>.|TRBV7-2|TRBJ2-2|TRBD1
CASSLGTGGFGEMFF
TGTGCCAGCAGCCTCGGGACAGGGGGCTTCGGGGAGATGTTTTTT
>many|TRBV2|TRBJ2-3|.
CASSAIGTDRTDTQYF
TGTGCCAGCAGCGCAATAGGGACGGACCGCACAGATACGCAGTATTTT
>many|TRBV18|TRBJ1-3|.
CASSPPGTGNTIYF
TGTGCCAGCTCACCACCAGGGACAGGAAACACCATATATTTT
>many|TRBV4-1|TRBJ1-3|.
CASSQDPGRDSGNTIYF
TGCGCCAGCAGCCAAGATCCAGGCAGGGACTCTGGAAACACCATATATTTT
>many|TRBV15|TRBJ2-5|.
CATSRVRTETQYF
TGTGCCACCAGCAGAGTACGGACGGAGACCCAGTACTTC